This TCR beta chain derives from a study of blood T cell repertoires in COVID-19. Looking at the study overall: Sites in the United States, Italy and Spain provided acute and convalescent COVID-19 samples. PBMCs, B-cell-depleted T cells, or T cells provided the cDNA or gDNA that made up the material.

The CDR3 is 13 amino acids. CDR1 is SNHLY and CDR2 is FYNNEI in the germline V gene. Trimming cost V 4 bases and J 6 bases; bases outside gene matches: 5. A few counts support this clone. Under the authors' procedure: Amplification of reference gene primers provided the estimated nucleated cell counts. Repertoires were generated with immunoSEQ multiplex PCR, while TCRdb's copy carries only in-frame clones and drops some. Clone size and V and J calls were adopted from that table, with D and trimming inferred from the DNA. The sample has some 60,000 clones; more than 75% are singletons. The specimen was peripheral blood. This receptor was obtained from a man aged 55 to 70 with acute or convalescent COVID-19. The chain employs TRBV2 and TRBJ1-2, with 7 nucleotides matching TRBD1. The CDR3 DNA follows: TGTGCCAGCAGTGTCGGGACAGAAAATGGCTACACCTTC. This translates into CASSVGTENGYTF. The full variable domain, with the rest looked up from reference TRBV2 and TRBJ1-2, is EPEVTQTPSHQVTQMGQEVILRCVPISNHLYFYWYRQILGQKVEFLVSFYNNEISEKSEIFDDQFSVERPDGSNFTLKIRSTKLEDSAMYFCASSVGTENGYTFGSGTRLTVV.